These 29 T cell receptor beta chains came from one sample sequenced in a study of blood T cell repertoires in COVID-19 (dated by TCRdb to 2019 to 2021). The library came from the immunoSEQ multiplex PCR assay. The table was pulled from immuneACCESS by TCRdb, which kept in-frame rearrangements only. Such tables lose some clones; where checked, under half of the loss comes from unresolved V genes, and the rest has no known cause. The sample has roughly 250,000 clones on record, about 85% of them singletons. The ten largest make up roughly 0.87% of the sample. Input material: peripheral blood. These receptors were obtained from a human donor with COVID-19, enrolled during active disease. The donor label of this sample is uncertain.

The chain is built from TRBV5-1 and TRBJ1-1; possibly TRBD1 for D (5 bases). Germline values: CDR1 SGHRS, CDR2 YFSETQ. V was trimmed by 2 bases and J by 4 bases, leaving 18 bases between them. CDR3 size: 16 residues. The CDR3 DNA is TGCGCCAGCAGCTTTCGGCCCCGGGGGGTGAGCACTGAAGCTTTCTTT. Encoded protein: CASSFRPRGVSTEAFF. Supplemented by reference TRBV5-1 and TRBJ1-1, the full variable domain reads KAGVTQTPRYLIKTRGQQVTLSCSPISGHRSVSWYQQTPGQGLQFLFEYFSETQRNKGNFPGRFSGRQFSNSRSEMNVSTLELGDSALYLCASSFRPRGVSTEAFFGQGTRLTVV.

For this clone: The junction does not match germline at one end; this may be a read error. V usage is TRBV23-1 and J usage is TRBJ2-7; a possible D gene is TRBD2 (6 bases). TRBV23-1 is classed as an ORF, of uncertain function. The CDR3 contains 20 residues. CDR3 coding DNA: TGCGCCAGCAGTCAATCTTGGATATACAAACTACAGGAGCACCGGGACTCCGGGGGCTTC. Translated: CASSQSWIYKLQEHRDSGGF.

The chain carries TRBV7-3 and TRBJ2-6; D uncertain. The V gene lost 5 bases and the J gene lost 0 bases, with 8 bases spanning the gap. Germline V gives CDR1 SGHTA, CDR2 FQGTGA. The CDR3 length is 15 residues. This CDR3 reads CASSPILSGANVLTF. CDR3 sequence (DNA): TGTGCCAGCAGCCCGATACTCTCTGGGGCCAACGTCCTGACTTTC.

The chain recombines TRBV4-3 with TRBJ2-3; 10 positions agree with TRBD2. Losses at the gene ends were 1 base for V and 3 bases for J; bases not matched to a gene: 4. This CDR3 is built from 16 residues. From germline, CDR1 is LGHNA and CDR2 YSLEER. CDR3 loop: CASSQAGSGGTDTQYF. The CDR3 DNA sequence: TGCGCCAGCAGCCAAGCGGGTAGCGGGGGGACAGATACGCAGTATTTT.

The CDR3 nucleotides are TGTGCCAGCAGCTTGTCAGTGCTGAACACTGAAGCTTTCTTT. Its translation: CASSLSVLNTEAFF. The rearrangement links TRBV7-2 to TRBJ1-1, with D unclear. Germline CDR1 SGHTA, CDR2 FQGNSA. V dropped 3 bases and J dropped 0 bases, with 8 bases sitting between them. This CDR3 contains 14 residues. Combining the CDR3 with reference TRBV7-2 and TRBJ1-1 gives the whole variable domain GAGVSQSPSNKVTEKGKDVELRCDPISGHTALYWYRQSLGQGLEFLIYFQGNSAPDKSGLPSDRFSAERTGGSVSTLTIQRTQQEDSAVYLCASSLSVLNTEAFFGQGTRLTVV.

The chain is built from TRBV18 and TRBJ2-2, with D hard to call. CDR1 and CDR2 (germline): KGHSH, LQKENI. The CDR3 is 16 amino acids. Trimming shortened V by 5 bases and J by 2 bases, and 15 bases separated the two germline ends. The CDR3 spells CASSSQQTENTGELFF. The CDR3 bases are TGTGCCAGCTCATCACAACAGACCGAAAACACCGGGGAGCTGTTTTTT.

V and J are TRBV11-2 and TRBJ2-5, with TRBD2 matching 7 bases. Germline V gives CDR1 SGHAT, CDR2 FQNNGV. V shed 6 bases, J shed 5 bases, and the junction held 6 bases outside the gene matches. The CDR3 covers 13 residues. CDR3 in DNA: TGTGCCAGCAGTGACCTCGGGGGGGAGACCCAGTACTTC. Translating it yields CASSDLGGETQYF.

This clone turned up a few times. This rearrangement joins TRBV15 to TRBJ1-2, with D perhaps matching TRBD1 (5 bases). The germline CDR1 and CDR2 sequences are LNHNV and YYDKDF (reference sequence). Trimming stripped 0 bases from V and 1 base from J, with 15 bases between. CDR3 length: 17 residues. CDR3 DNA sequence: TGTGCCACCAGCAGAGATATGGCGGGGCGGGATAACTATGGCTACACCTTC. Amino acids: CATSRDMAGRDNYGYTF. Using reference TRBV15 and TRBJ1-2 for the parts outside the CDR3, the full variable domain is DAMVIQNPRYQVTQFGKPVTLSCSQTLNHNVMYWYQQKSSQAPKLLFHYYDKDFNNEADTPDNFQSRRPNTSFCFLDIRSPGLGDTAMYLCATSRDMAGRDNYGYTFGSGTRLTVV.

The CDR3 DNA follows: TGTGCCAGTAGTACATTTAGAGGTCCGGGGATGAACACTGAAGCTTTCTTT. This translates into CASSTFRGPGMNTEAFF. This sequence joins TRBV19 and TRBJ1-1; D ambiguous. CDR1 is LNHDA and CDR2 is SQIVND in the germline V gene (reference sequence). V lost 4 bases and J lost 0, with 18 bases in between. The CDR3 has 17 amino acids.

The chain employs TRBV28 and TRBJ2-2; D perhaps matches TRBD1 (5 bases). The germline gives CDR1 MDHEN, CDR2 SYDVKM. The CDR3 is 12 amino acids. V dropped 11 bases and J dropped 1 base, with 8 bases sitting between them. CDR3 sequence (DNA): TGTGCCTCGCAGGGGAACACCGGGGAGCTGTTTTTT. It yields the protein CASQGNTGELFF.

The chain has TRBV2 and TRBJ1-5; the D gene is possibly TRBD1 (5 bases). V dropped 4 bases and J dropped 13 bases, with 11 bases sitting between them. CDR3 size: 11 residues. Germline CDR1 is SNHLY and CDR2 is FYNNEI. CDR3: CASSVWGVQHF. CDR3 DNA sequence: TGTGCCAGCAGTGTGTGGGGGGTTCAGCATTTT.

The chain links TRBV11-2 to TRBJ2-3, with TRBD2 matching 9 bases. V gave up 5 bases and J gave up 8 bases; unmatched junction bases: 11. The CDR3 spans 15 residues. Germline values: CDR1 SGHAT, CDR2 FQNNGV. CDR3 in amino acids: CASSPRLAGYFTQYF. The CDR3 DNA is TGTGCCAGCAGCCCCCGGCTAGCGGGATACTTTACGCAGTATTTT. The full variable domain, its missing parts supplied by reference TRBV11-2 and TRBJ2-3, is EAGVAQSPRYKIIEKRQSVAFWCNPISGHATLYWYQQILGQGPKLLIQFQNNGVVDDSQLPKDRFSAERLKGVDSTLKIQPAKLEDSAVYLCASSPRLAGYFTQYFGPGTRLTVL.

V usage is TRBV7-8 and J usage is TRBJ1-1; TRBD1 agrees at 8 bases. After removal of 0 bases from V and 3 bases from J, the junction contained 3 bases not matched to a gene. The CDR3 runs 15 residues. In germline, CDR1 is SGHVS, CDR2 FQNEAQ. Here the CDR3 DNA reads TGTGCCAGCAGCTTAGCAAACAGGGGGGACACTGAAGCTTTCTTT. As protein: CASSLANRGDTEAFF.

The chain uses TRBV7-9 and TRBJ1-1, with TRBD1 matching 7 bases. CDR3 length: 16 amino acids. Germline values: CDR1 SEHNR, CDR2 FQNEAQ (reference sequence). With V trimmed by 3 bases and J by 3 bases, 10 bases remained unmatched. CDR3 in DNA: TGTGCCAGCAGCTTCGACAGGGTGGGAGAACACACTGAAGCTTTCTTT. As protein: CASSFDRVGEHTEAFF.

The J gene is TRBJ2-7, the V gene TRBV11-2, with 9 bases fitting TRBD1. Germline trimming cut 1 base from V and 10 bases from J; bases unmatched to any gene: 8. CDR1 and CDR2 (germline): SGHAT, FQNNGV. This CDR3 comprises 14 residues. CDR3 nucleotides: TGTGCCAGCAGCTTAGGGGGGACAGGGAATAAACAGTACTTC. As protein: CASSLGGTGNKQYF.

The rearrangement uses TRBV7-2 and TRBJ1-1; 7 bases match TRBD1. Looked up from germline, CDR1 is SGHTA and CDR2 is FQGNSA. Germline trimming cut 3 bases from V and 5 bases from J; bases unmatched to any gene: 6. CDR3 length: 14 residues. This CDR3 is CASSFRGLGTEAFF. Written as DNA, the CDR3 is TGTGCCAGCAGCTTCAGGGGGTTGGGGACTGAAGCTTTCTTT.

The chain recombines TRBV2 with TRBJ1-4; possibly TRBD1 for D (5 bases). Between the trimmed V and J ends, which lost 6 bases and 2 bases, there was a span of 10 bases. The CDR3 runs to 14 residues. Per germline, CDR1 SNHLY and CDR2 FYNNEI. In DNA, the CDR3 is TGTGCCAGCAGGCCGAGACAGACTAATGAAAAACTGTTTTTT. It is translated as CASRPRQTNEKLFF.

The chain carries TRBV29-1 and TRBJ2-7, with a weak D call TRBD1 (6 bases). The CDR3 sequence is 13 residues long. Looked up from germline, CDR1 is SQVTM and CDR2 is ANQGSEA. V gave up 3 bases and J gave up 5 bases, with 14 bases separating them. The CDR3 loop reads CSVETTGYHEQYF. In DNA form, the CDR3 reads TGCAGCGTTGAGACGACAGGCTACCACGAGCAGTACTTC.

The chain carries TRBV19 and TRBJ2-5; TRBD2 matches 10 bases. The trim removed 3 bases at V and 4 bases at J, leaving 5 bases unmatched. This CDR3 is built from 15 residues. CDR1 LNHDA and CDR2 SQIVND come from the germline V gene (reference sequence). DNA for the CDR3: TGTGCCAGTAGTATTTTCCTAGCGGGAGCAGAGACCCAGTACTTC. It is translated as CASSIFLAGAETQYF.

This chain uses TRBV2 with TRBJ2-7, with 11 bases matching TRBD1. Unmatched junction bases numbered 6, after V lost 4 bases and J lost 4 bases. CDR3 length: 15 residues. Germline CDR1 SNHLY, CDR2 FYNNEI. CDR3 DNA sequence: TGTGCCAGCAGTGCCAGGACAGGGGGCGAATACGAGCAGTACTTC. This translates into CASSARTGGEYEQYF.

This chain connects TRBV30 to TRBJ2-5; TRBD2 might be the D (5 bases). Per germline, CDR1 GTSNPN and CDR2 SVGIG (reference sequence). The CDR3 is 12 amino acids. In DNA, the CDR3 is TGTGGAGTAAGCGGCGACCAAGAGACCCAGTACTTC. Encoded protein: CGVSGDQETQYF.

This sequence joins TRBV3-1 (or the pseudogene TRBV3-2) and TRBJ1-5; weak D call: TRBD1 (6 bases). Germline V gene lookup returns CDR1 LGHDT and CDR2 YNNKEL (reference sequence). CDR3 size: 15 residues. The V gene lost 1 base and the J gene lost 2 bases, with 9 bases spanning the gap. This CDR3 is CASSQGRQGNQPQHF. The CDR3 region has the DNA TGTGCCAGCAGCCAAGGCCGACAGGGCAATCAGCCCCAGCATTTT.

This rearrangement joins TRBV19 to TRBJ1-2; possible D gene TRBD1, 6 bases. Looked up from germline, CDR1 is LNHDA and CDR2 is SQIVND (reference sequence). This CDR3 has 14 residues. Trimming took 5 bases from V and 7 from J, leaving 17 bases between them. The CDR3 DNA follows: TGTGCCAGTAGTCTCGCCGACAGGCCAACTGGCTACACCTTC. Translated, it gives CASSLADRPTGYTF.

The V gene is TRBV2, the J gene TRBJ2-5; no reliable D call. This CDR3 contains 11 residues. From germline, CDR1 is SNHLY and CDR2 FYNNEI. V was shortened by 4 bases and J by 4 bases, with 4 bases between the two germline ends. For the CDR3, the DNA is TGTGCCAGCAGTGGCGTAGAGACCCAGTACTTC. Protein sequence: CASSGVETQYF.

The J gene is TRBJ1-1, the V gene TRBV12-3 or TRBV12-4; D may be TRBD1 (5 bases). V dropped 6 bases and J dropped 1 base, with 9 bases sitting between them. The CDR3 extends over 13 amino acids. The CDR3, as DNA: TGTGCCAGCAGAAACACAGGGAACACTGAAGCTTTCTTT. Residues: CASRNTGNTEAFF.

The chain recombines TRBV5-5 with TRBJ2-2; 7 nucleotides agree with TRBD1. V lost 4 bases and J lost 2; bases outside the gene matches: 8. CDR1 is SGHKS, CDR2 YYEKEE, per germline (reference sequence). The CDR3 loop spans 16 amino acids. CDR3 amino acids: CASSTGQPLNTGELFF. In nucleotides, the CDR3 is TGTGCCAGCAGCACGGGACAGCCTCTCAACACCGGGGAGCTGTTTTTT.

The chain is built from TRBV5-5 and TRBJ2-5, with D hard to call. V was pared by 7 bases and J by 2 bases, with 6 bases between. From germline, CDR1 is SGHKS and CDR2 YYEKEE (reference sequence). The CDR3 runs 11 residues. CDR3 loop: CASRRQETQYF. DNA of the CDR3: TGTGCCAGCCGTCGGCAAGAGACCCAGTACTTC.

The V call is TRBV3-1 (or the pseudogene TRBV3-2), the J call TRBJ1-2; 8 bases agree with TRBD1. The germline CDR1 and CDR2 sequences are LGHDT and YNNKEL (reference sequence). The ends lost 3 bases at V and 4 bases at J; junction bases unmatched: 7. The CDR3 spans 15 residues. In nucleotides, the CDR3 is TGTGCCAGCAGCCAGACAGGGGCCTCCGTCTATGGCTACACCTTC. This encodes CASSQTGASVYGYTF.

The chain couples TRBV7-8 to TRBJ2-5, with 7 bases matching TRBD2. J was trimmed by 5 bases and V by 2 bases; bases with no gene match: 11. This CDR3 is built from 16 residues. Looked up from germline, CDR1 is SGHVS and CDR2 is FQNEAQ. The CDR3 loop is CASSLLRTSEGETQYF. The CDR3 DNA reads TGTGCCAGCAGCTTACTCCGGACTAGTGAGGGGGAGACCCAGTACTTC.